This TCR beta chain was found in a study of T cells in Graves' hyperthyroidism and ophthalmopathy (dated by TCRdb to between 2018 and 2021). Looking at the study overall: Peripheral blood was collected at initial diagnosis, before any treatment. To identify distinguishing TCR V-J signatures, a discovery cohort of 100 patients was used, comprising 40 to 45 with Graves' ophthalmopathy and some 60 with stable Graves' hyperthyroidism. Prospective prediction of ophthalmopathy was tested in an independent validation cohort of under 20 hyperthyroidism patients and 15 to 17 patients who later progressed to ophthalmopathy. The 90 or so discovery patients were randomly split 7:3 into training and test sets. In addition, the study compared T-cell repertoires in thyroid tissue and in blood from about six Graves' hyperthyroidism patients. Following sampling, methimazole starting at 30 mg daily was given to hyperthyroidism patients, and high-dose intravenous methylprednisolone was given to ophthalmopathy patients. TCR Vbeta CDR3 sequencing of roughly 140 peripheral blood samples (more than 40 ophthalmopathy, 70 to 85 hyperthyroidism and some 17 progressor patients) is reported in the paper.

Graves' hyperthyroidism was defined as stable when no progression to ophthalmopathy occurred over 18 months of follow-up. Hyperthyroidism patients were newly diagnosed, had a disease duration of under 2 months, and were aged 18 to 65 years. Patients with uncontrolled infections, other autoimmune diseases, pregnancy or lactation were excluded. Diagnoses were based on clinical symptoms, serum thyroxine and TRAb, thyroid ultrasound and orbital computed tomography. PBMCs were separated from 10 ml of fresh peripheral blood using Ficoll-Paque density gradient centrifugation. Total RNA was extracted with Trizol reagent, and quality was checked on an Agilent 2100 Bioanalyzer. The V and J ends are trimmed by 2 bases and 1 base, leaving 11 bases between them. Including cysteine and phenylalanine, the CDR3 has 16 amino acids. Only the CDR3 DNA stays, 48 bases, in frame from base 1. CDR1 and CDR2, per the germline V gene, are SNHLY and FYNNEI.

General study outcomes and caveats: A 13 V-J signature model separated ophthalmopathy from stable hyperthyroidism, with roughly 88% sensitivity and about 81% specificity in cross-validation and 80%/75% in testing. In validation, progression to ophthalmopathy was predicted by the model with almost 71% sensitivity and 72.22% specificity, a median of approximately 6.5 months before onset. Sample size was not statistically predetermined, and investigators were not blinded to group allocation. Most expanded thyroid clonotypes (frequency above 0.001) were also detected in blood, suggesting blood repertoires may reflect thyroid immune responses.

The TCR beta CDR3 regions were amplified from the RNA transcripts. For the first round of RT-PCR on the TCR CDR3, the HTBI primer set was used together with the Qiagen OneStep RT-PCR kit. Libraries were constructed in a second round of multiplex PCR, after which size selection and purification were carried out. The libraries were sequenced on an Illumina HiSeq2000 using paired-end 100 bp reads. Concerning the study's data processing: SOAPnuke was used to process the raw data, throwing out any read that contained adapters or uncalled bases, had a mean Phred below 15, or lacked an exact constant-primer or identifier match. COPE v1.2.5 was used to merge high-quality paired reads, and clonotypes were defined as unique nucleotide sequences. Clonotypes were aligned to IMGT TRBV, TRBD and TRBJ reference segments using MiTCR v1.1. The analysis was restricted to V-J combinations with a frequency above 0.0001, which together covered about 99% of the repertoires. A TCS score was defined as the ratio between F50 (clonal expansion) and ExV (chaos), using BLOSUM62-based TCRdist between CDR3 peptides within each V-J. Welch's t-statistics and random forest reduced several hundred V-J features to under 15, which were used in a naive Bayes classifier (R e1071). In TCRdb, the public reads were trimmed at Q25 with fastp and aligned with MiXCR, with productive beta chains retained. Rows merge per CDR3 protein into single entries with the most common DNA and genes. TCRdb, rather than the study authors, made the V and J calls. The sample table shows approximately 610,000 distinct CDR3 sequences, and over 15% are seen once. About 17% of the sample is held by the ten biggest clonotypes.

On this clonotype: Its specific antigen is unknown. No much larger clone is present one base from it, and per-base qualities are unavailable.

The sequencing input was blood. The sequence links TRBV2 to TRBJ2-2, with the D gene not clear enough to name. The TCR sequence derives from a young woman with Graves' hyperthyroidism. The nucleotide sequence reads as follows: TGTGCCAGCAGTGAAAGAGGAACAGAGAACACCGGGGAGCTGTTTTTT. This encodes CASSERGTENTGELFF.